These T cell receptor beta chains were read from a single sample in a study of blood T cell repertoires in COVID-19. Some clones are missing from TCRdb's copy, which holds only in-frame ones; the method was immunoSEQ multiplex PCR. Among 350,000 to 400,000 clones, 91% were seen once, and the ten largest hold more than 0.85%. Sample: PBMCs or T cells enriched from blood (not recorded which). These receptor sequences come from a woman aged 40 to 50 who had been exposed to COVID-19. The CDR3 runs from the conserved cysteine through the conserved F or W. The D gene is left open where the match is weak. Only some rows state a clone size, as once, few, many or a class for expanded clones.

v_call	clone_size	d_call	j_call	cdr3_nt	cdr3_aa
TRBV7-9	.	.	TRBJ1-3	TGTGCCAGCAGCTTATCGTTTAAGTTAGACTCTGGAAACACCATATATTTT	CASSLSFKLDSGNTIYF
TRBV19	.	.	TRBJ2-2	TGTGCCAGTAGTATGCAGGGCAGGATCGGGTCCGGGGAGCTGTTTTTT	CASSMQGRIGSGELFF
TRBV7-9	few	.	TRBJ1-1	TGTGCCAGCAGCAAGAAACAGGGCCACACTGAAGCTTTCTTT	CASSKKQGHTEAFF
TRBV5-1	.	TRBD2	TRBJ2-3	TGCGCCAGCAGCTTGCAGCGGGGACGCACAGATACGCAGTATTTT	CASSLQRGRTDTQYF
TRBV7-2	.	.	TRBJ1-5	TGTGCCAGCAGCTTAGATATCCAGCCCCAGCATTTT	CASSLDIQPQHF
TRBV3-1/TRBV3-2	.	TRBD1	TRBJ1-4	TGTGCCAGCAGCAAAGTCACAGGGGCGGGGAATGAAAAACTGTTTTTT	CASSKVTGAGNEKLFF
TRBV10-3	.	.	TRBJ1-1	TGTGCCATCAGCCAGGCCCGTGGCACTGAAGCTTTCTTT	CAISQARGTEAFF
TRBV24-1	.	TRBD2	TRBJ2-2	TGTGCCACCAGTGATTACCAAAGCGGGAGGGCCAAGGTACCCGGGGAGCTGTTTTTT	CATSDYQSGRAKVPGELFF
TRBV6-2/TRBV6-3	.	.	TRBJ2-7	TGTGCCAGCAGTCCAGGCAGTCGATCCTACGAGCAGTACTTC	CASSPGSRSYEQYF
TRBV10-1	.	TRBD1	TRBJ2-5	TGCGCCAGCAGTGAGTCATCAGGGGGCAAGACCCAGTACTTC	CASSESSGGKTQYF
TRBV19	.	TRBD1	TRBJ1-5	TGTGCCAGTAGTAAAAGCCGGGACAGGGAGGGTCAGCCCCAGCATTTT	CASSKSRDREGQPQHF
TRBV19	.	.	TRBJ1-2	TGTGCCAGTAGTCCGCAGGATAACTATGGCTACACCTTC	CASSPQDNYGYTF
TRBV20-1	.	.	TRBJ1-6	TGCAGTGCTAGTCGGGGGACGTTCGATAATTCACCCCTCCACTTT	CSASRGTFDNSPLHF
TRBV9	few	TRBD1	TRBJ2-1	TGTGCCAGCAGCGTAGGAGGTGGGACAGGGCAGTTCTTC	CASSVGGGTGQFF
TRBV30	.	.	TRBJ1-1	TGTGCCTGGAGTCCCGACAGTCACACTGAAGCTTTCTTT	CAWSPDSHTEAFF
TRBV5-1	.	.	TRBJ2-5	TGCGCCAGCAGACCTACAGGGTTAGAGACCCAGTACTTC	CASRPTGLETQYF
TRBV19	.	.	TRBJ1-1	TGTGCCAGTAGAGTCCGGGGGACCCTAGAGAACACTGAAGCTTTCTTT	CASRVRGTLENTEAFF
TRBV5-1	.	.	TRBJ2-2	TGCGCCAGCAGCTTGGGGGGCCAGACCGGGGAGCTGTTTTTT	CASSLGGQTGELFF
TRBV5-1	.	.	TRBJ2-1	TGCGCCAGCAGTTCCGGAGGCTCCTACAATGAGCAGTTCTTC	CASSSGGSYNEQFF
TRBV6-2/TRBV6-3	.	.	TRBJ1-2	TGTGCCAGCAGTTCCGCAGCTAACTATGGCTACACCTTC	CASSSAANYGYTF
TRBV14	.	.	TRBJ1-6	TGTGCCAGCAGCCAAGGGCAGGGGTATTCACCCCTCCACTTT	CASSQGQGYSPLHF
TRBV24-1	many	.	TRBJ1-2	TGTGCCACCAGTGACCCCACAGGGCCCCTGGGCTACACCTTC	CATSDPTGPLGYTF
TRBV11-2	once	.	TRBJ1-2	TGTGCCAGCAGCTTAGGCTCGGGGTTCGGGGGCTACACCTTC	CASSLGSGFGGYTF
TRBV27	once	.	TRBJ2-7	TGTGCCAGCAGTTTAGGCGTCGGCAGGGGCTACGAGCAGTACTTC	CASSLGVGRGYEQYF
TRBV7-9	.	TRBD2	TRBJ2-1	TGTGCCAGCAGCAGTGAGGCTAGCGGTTACAATGAGCAGTTCTTC	CASSSEASGYNEQFF
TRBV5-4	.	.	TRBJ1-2	TGTGCCAGCAGCCGATTAGGACAGTCCTATGGCTACACCTTC	CASSRLGQSYGYTF
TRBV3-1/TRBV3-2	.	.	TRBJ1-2	TGTGCCAGCAGCCCAGAAGGGAGGGCGCATGGCTACACCTTC	CASSPEGRAHGYTF
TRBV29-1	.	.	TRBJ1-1	TGCAGCGTAACCGAGGGACAACTGAACACTGAAGCTTTCTTT	CSVTEGQLNTEAFF
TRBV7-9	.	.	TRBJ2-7	TGTGCCAGCAGCTCTACTTACGAGCAGTACTTC	CASSSTYEQYF
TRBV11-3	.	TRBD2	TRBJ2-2	TGTGCCAGCAGCGATCCCCTGCTAGCGGTGAACACCGGGGAGCTGTTTTTT	CASSDPLLAVNTGELFF
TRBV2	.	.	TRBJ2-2	TGTGCCACCAGGGCAGGGGTGGCCACCGGGGAGCTGTTTTTT	CATRAGVATGELFF
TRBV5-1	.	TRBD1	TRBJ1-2	TGCGCCAGCAGCTTGGGCGACAGGGAATTGGGTGGCTACACCTTC	CASSLGDRELGGYTF
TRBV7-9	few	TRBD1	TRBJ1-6	TGTGCCAGCAGCTTAGTGACAGGGGGCGGCTCACCCCTCCACTTT	CASSLVTGGGSPLHF
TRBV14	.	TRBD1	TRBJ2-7	TGTGCCAGCAGCCTCTGGCAGGGGGCTGACGAGCAGTACTTC	CASSLWQGADEQYF
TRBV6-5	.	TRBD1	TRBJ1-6	TGTGCCAGCAGTAACGGACAGGAGAATTCACCCCTCCACTTT	CASSNGQENSPLHF
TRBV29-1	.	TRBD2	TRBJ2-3	TGCAGCGCCCCGGCTAGCGGGAATCAAGATACGCAGTATTTT	CSAPASGNQDTQYF
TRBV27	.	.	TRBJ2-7	TGTGCCAGCAGTTTGTACCTACCCGCGGAGTACTACGAGCAGTACTTC	CASSLYLPAEYYEQYF
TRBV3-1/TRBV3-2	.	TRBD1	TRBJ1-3	TGTGCCAGCAGCCAGTATACAGGGGATGAGGACACCATATATTTT	CASSQYTGDEDTIYF
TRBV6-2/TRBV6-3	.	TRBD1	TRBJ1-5	TGTGCCAGCAGTCTAAAGACAGGGGGCTATCAGCCCCAGCATTTT	CASSLKTGGYQPQHF
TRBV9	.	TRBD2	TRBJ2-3	TGTGCCAGCAGCCTCCGGGGAGCGGGGGGAGATACGCAGTATTTT	CASSLRGAGGDTQYF
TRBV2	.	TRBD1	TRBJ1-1	TGTGCCAGCACGAAGGGACAGCAGAACACTGAAGCTTTCTTT	CASTKGQQNTEAFF